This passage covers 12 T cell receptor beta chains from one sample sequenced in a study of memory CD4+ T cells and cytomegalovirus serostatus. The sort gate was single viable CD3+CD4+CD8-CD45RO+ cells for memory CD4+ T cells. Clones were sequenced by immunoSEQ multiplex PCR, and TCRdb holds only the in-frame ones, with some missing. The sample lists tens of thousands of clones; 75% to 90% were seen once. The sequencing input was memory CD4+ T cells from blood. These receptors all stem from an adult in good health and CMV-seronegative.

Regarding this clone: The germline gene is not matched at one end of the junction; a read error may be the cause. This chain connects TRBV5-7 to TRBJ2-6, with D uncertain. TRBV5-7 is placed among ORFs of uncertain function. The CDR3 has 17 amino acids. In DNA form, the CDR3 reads TGTGCCAGCATCTTGGGCACGGTTAGCTCTGGGGCCAACGTCCTGACTTTC. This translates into CASILGTVSSGANVLTF.

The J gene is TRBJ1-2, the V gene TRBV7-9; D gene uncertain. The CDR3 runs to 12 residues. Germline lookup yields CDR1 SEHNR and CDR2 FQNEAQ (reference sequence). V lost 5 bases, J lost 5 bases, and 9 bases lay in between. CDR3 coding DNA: TGTGCCAGCAGCCCAGAAAGATATGGCTACACCTTC. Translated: CASSPERYGYTF.

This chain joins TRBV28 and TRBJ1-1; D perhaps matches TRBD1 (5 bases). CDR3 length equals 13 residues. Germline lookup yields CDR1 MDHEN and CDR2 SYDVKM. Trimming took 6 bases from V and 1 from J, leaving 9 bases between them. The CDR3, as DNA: TGTGCCAGCAGGGGAGGGGCGAACACTGAAGCTTTCTTT. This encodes CASRGGANTEAFF.

The CDR3 loop is CASSGTSNQPQHF. The CDR3, as DNA: TGTGCCAGCAGCGGGACATCTAATCAGCCCCAGCATTTT. This chain uses TRBV5-5 with TRBJ1-5; possibly TRBD1 for D (6 bases). There are 13 residues in the CDR3. The V and J ends lost 4 bases and 4 bases respectively, with 9 bases between them. Germline V gives CDR1 SGHKS, CDR2 YYEKEE (reference sequence).

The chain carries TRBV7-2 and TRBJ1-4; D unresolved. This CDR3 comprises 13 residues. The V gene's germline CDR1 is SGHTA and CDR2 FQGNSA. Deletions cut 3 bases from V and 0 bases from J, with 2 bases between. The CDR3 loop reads CASSFATNEKLFF. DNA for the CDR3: TGTGCCAGCAGCTTCGCAACTAATGAAAAACTGTTTTTT. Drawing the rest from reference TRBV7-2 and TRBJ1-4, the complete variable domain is GAGVSQSPSNKVTEKGKDVELRCDPISGHTALYWYRQSLGQGLEFLIYFQGNSAPDKSGLPSDRFSAERTGGSVSTLTIQRTQQEDSAVYLCASSFATNEKLFFGSGTQLSVL.

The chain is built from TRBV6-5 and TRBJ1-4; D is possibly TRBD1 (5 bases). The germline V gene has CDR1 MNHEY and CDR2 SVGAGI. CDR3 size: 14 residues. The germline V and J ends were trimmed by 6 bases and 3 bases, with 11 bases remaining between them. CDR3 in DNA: TGTGCCAGCAGGTCTTCAGGGTCTAATGAAAAACTGTTTTTT. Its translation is CASRSSGSNEKLFF.

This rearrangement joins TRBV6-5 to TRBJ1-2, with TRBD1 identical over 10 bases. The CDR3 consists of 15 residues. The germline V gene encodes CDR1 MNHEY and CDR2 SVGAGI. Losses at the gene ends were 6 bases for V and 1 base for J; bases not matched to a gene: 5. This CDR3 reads CASRRTGGINYGYTF. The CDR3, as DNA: TGTGCCAGCAGACGGACAGGGGGGATTAACTATGGCTACACCTTC.

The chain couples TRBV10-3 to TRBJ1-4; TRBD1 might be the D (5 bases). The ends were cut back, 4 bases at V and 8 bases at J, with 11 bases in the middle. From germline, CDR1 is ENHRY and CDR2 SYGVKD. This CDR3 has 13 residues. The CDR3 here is CAISGRVGEKLFF. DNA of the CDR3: TGTGCCATCAGTGGCAGGGTAGGCGAAAAACTGTTTTTT.

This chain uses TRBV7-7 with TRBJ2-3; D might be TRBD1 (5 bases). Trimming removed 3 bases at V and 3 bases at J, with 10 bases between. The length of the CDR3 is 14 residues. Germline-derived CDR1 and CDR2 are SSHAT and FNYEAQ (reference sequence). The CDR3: CASSFQGPTDTQYF. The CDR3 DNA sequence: TGTGCCAGCAGCTTCCAGGGTCCAACAGATACGCAGTATTTT.

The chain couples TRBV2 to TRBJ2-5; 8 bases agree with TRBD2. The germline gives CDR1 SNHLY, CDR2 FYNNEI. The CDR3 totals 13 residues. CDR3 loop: CAGRRGDQETQYF. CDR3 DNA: TGTGCGGGGCGGCGGGGGGATCAAGAGACCCAGTACTTC.

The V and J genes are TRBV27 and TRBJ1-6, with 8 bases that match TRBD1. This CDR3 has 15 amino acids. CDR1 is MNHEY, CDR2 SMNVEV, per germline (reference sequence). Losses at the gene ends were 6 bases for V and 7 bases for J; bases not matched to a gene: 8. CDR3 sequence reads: CASRTTTGGNSPLHF. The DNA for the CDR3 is TGTGCCAGCAGAACTACAACAGGGGGGAATTCACCCCTCCACTTT.

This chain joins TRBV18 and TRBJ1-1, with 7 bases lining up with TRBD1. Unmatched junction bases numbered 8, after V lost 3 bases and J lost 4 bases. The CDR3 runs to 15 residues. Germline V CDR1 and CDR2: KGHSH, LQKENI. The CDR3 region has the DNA TGTGCCAGCTCACCTGGACAGGTGGGGTTCACTGAAGCTTTCTTT. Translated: CASSPGQVGFTEAFF.